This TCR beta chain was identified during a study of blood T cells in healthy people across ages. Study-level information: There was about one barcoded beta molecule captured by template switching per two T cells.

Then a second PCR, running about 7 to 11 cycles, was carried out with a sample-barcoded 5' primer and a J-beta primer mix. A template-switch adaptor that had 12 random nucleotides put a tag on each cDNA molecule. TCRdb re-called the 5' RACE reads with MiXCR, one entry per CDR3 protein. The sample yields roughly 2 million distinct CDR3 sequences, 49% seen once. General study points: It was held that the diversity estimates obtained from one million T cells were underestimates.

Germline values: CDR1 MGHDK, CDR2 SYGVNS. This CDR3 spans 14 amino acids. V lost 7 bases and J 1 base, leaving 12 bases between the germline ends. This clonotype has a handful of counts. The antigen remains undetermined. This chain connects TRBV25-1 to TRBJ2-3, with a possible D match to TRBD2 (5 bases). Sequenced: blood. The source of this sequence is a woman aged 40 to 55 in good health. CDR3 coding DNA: TGTGCCAGCAAGGCGGCGGGCCGCACAGATACGCAGTATTTT. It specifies CASKAAGRTDTQYF.